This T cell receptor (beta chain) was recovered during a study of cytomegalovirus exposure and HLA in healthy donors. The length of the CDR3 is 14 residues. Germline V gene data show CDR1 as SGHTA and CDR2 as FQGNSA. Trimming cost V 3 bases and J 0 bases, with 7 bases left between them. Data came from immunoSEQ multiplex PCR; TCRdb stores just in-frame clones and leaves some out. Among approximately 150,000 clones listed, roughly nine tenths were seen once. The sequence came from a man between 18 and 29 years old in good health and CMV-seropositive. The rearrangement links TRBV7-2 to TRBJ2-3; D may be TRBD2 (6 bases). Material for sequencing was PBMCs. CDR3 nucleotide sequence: TGTGCCAGCAGCTTCGCGGGGAGCACAGATACGCAGTATTTT. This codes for CASSFAGSTDTQYF.